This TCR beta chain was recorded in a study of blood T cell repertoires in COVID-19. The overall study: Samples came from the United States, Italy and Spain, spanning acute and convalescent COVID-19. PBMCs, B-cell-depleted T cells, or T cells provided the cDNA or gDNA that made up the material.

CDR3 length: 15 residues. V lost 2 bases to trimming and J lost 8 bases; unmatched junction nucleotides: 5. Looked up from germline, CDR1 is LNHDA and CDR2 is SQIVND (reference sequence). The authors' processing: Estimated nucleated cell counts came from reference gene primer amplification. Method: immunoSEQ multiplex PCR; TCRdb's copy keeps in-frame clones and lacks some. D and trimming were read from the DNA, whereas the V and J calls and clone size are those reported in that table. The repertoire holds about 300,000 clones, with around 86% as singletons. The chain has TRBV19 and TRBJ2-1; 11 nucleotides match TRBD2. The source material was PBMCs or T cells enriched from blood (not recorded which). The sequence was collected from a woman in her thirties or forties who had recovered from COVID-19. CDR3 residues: CASSIRLAGLDEQFF. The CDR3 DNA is TGTGCCAGTAGTATACGACTAGCGGGGCTCGATGAGCAGTTCTTC. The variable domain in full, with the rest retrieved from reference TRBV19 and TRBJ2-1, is DGGITQSPKYLFRKEGQNVTLSCEQNLNHDAMYWYRQDPGQGLRLIYYSQIVNDFQKGDIAEGYSVSREKKESFPLTVTSAQKNPTAFYLCASSIRLAGLDEQFFGPGTRLTVL.